Presented here are 9 T cell receptor beta chains from one specimen sequenced in a study of CD8 T cells in ankylosing spondylitis. MiXCR, run by TCRdb on the 5' RACE reads, gives a single entry per CDR3 protein. This sample has some 13,000 distinct CDR3 sequences; 2.8% occur once, and the top ten carry less than 9%. Sequencing was performed on blood, either unsorted or a sorted T cell fraction (not recorded which). Receptors were obtained from a male donor with ankylosing spondylitis or in good health (not recorded which).

By share, this clonotype counts as medium-sized. The J gene is TRBJ2-7, the V gene TRBV4-3, with D unresolved. Germline V CDR1 and CDR2: LGHNA, YSLEER. The V and J ends lost 5 bases and 6 bases respectively, with 23 bases between them. The CDR3 covers 16 residues. The CDR3 nucleotides are TGCGCCAGCAGCGCAAAAGGCAGCGTCCTAAGATCCGAGCAGTACTTC. This gives the protein CASSAKGSVLRSEQYF.

Judged by abundance, this clonotype is medium-sized (0.01 to 0.1%). The V and J genes are TRBV9 and TRBJ2-1, with 7 nucleotides matching TRBD2. The CDR3 length is 15 residues. The V gene's germline CDR1 is SGDLS and CDR2 YYNGEE. Trimming removed 0 bases from V and 4 bases from J; junction bases left unmatched: 4. For the CDR3, the DNA is TGTGCCAGCAGCGTAGACGGGACTATGTACAATGAGCAGTTCTTC. Its translation is CASSVDGTMYNEQFF.

By frequency in the sample, this clonotype is medium-sized (0.01 to 0.1%). The chain is built from TRBV9 and TRBJ2-2; D gene unclear. The germline CDR1 and CDR2 sequences are SGDLS and YYNGEE. V gave up 0 bases and J gave up 0 bases, with 9 bases separating them. This CDR3 spans 16 amino acids. DNA for the CDR3: TGTGCCAGCAGCGTAGGTTCAGACCCGAACACCGGGGAGCTGTTTTTT. It yields the protein CASSVGSDPNTGELFF. The variable domain in full, completed from reference TRBV9 and TRBJ2-2, reads DSGVTQTPKHLITATGQRVTLRCSPRSGDLSVYWYQQSLDQGLQFLIQYYNGEERAKGNILERFSAQQFPDLHSELNLSSLELGDSALYFCASSVGSDPNTGELFFGEGSRLTVL.

This clonotype showed up many times. V is TRBV9 and J is TRBJ2-7, with TRBD1 matching 9 bases. The CDR3 consists of 14 residues. V shed 3 bases and J 6 bases; nucleotides not matched to a gene: 7. CDR1 SGDLS and CDR2 YYNGEE come from the germline V gene. In DNA, the CDR3 is TGTGCCAGCAGCGCAAGACAGGGGGGTGGCGAGCAGTACTTC. This gives the protein CASSARQGGGEQYF.

This clonotype was found many times. The chain joins TRBV9 to TRBJ2-5; D unresolved. Looked up from germline, CDR1 is SGDLS and CDR2 is YYNGEE. Trimming stripped 0 bases from V and 5 bases from J, with 8 bases between. CDR3 length: 13 residues. CDR3 sequence: CASSVGVGETQYF. DNA for the CDR3: TGTGCCAGCAGCGTAGGCGTGGGGGAGACCCAGTACTTC. Combining the CDR3 with reference TRBV9 and TRBJ2-5 gives the whole variable domain DSGVTQTPKHLITATGQRVTLRCSPRSGDLSVYWYQQSLDQGLQFLIQYYNGEERAKGNILERFSAQQFPDLHSELNLSSLELGDSALYFCASSVGVGETQYFGPGTRLLVL.

This clonotype was counted at least ten times. This chain connects TRBV9 to TRBJ2-3; 10 nucleotides match TRBD2. The V gene's germline CDR1 is SGDLS and CDR2 YYNGEE. V gave up 0 bases and J gave up 4 bases; unmatched junction bases: 8. The CDR3 totals 17 residues. The CDR3 protein is CASSVVGLAGVPDTQYF. The CDR3 DNA is TGTGCCAGCAGCGTAGTAGGCCTAGCGGGAGTACCAGATACGCAGTATTTT.

This clonotype was seen ten or more times. V gene TRBV9 combines with J gene TRBJ2-3; TRBD2 aligns across 8 bases. V dropped 0 bases and J dropped 2; count of bases not matched to a gene: 5. CDR1 SGDLS and CDR2 YYNGEE come from the germline V gene. This CDR3 is built from 16 residues. The CDR3 here is CASSVAPGGLTDTQYF. CDR3 nucleotides: TGTGCCAGCAGCGTAGCTCCGGGGGGGCTCACAGATACGCAGTATTTT. Combining the CDR3 with reference TRBV9 and TRBJ2-3 gives the whole variable domain DSGVTQTPKHLITATGQRVTLRCSPRSGDLSVYWYQQSLDQGLQFLIQYYNGEERAKGNILERFSAQQFPDLHSELNLSSLELGDSALYFCASSVAPGGLTDTQYFGPGTRLTVL.

This clonotype counts as medium-sized (0.01 to 0.1%). The rearrangement links TRBV9 to TRBJ2-3, with no clear D. The CDR3 is made up of 12 amino acids. V lost 4 bases, J lost 4 bases, and 7 bases lay in between. In germline, CDR1 is SGDLS, CDR2 YYNGEE. CDR3 loop: CASSRWADTQYF. The CDR3 bases are TGTGCCAGCAGCAGATGGGCAGATACGCAGTATTTT.

This clonotype was seen many times. Here the CDR3 DNA reads TGTGCCAGCAGCCCCCGCGGGACTAGCGGGGGGGATGAGCAGTTCTTC. It yields the protein CASSPRGTSGGDEQFF. V is TRBV9 and J is TRBJ2-1, with 16 positions matching TRBD2. V gave up 4 bases and J gave up 8 bases; unmatched junction bases: 6. Germline CDR1 SGDLS, CDR2 YYNGEE. The CDR3 is 16 amino acids.